This TCR beta chain was retrieved from a study of T cell responses to AZD1222 COVID-19 vaccine. Notes on the study in general: Two doses of AZD1222 preceded a rise in Spike-specific TCR breadth and depth.

CDR1 and CDR2 (germline): KGHSH, LQKENI. The CDR3 is made up of 14 amino acids. Trimming at V came to 2 bases and at J to 8 bases, leaving 6 bases not matched to a gene. Details on this clone: Its antigen is as yet unknown.

Clones were sequenced by immunoSEQ multiplex PCR, and TCRdb holds only the in-frame ones, with some missing. The data contain 40,000 to 60,000 clones, 80% to 90% of them seen just once; the ten biggest clones take up around 6.5%. Sequenced material: peripheral blood, taken 28 days after the second AZD1222 dose. This TCR derives from an adult who received the AZD1222 COVID-19 vaccine. The rearrangement uses TRBV18 and TRBJ1-2; TRBD1 matches 9 bases. The CDR3 DNA reads TGTGCCAGCTCACCAGGGACAGGGAGAGGCGGCTACACCTTC. It codes for CASSPGTGRGGYTF.